The table lists the clone carrying this T cell receptor beta chain with a count of one. This sample was taken from a study of cytomegalovirus exposure and HLA in healthy donors. TCRdb's table, derived via immunoSEQ multiplex PCR, lists solely in-frame clones and lacks some. The sample lists some 150,000 clones; more than 70% were seen once. The CDR3 extends over 14 amino acids. Per germline, CDR1 SGHDT and CDR2 YYEEEE. The trim removed 9 bases at V and 6 bases at J, leaving 14 bases unmatched. Sequencing used PBMCs. The V call is TRBV5-6, the J call TRBJ2-7; 8 positions match TRBD1. The receptor was isolated from a young man in good health and CMV-seronegative. The CDR3 nucleotides are TGTGCCACAAAGAACCAGGGGGCGCTGAGCGAGCAGTACGTC. As protein: CATKNQGALSEQYV.